What follows are 11 T cell receptor beta chains derived from one specimen sequenced in a study of cytomegalovirus exposure and HLA in healthy donors. PCR amplification relied on 60 Vbeta primers (plus 13 Jbeta primers). Here immunoSEQ multiplex PCR was the method, and the copy in TCRdb shows in-frame clones only, minus some. The sample shows more than 55,000 clones, 65% to 75% of them seen only once. Sequencing was carried out using PBMCs. Receptors were obtained from a woman aged 60-75 years in good health and CMV-seropositive.

Notes on this clone: The junction and the germline gene differ at one end; a read error may be behind it. This sequence joins TRBV7-7 and TRBJ2-1; 15 nucleotides match TRBD2. Germline V gene data show CDR1 as SSHAT and CDR2 as FNYEAQ (reference sequence). This CDR3 has 15 amino acids. CDR3 sequence (DNA): TGTGCTAGCAGCCCAGGACTAGCGGGAGGGAATGAGCAGTTCTTC. This encodes CASSPGLAGGNEQFF.

The rearrangement joins TRBV18 to TRBJ1-1; 10 positions match TRBD1. The J segment lost 2 bases and the V segment lost 3 bases, leaving 6 bases of the junction unmatched. Per the germline V gene, CDR1 is KGHSH and CDR2 is LQKENI. The CDR3 contains 16 residues. The CDR3 loop reads CASSPLGTGVNTEAFF. The CDR3 DNA reads TGTGCCAGCTCACCTCTGGGGACAGGGGTTAACACTGAAGCTTTCTTT.

The gene calls are TRBV5-5 and TRBJ2-3; TRBD1 matches at 10 bases. J was trimmed by 4 bases and V by 6 bases; bases with no gene match: 11. This CDR3 region has 16 residues. From germline, CDR1 is SGHKS and CDR2 YYEKEE (reference sequence). CDR3 region: CASINLGQGSADTQYF. As DNA, the CDR3 is TGTGCCAGCATTAACCTGGGACAGGGGTCTGCAGATACGCAGTATTTT.

The rearrangement joins TRBV19 to TRBJ2-7; 9 bases align to TRBD1. The CDR3 is 14 amino acids. Germline V CDR1 and CDR2: LNHDA, SQIVND (reference sequence). After removal of 8 bases from V and 1 base from J, the junction contained 6 bases not matched to a gene. The chain's CDR3 is CASSDRGLSYEQYF. CDR3 coding DNA: TGTGCCAGTTCAGACAGGGGGTTATCCTACGAGCAGTACTTC.

The CDR3: CASSLAGIADTQYF. CDR3 sequence (DNA): TGTGCCAGCAGCTTGGCAGGGATCGCAGATACGCAGTATTTT. The J gene is TRBJ2-3, the V gene TRBV5-4, with D perhaps TRBD1 (5 bases). CDR1 and CDR2 (germline): SGHNT, YYREEE (reference sequence). Trimming shortened V by 0 bases and J by 4 bases, and 9 bases separated the two germline ends. This CDR3 spans 14 amino acids.

The table lists this clone with a count of one. The chain combines TRBV18 with TRBJ1-1; a possible D gene is TRBD1 (5 bases). The CDR3 covers 15 residues. The V and J ends lost 3 bases and 0 bases respectively, with 11 bases between them. Per the germline V gene, CDR1 is KGHSH and CDR2 is LQKENI. CDR3 loop: CASSPSTEMNTEAFF. The DNA of the CDR3 is TGTGCCAGCTCACCGTCGACAGAAATGAACACTGAAGCTTTCTTT.

The chain links TRBV30 to TRBJ2-3; D possibly corresponds to TRBD2 (6 bases). Germline-derived CDR1 and CDR2 are GTSNPN and SVGIG (reference sequence). Trimming shortened V by 1 base and J by 1 base, and 9 bases separated the two germline ends. CDR3 length equals 14 residues. This CDR3 reads CAWSARLGTDTQYF. The CDR3 DNA reads as TGTGCCTGGAGTGCGAGACTAGGCACAGATACGCAGTATTTT.

The V call is TRBV5-6, the J call TRBJ2-7, with 9 bases lining up with TRBD1. The trim removed 2 bases at V and 5 bases at J, leaving 8 bases unmatched. Germline V gives CDR1 SGHDT, CDR2 YYEEEE. The CDR3 totals 15 residues. This CDR3 is CASSFEGTGPNEQYF. DNA for the CDR3: TGTGCCAGCAGCTTCGAAGGGACAGGGCCCAACGAGCAGTACTTC.

The chain couples TRBV7-8 to TRBJ2-7; 8 bases are shared with TRBD1. The CDR3 contains 16 residues. CDR1 and CDR2 from the germline V gene are SGHVS and FQNEAQ. V shed 6 bases, J shed 0 bases, and the junction held 10 bases outside the gene matches. The CDR3 region has the DNA TGTGCCAGCAGAGATCGGAGGACAGGGAGCTCCTACGAGCAGTACTTC. This gives the protein CASRDRRTGSSYEQYF.

The gene calls are TRBV5-1 and TRBJ1-2, with D tentatively TRBD1 (6 bases). Germline assignment: CDR1 SGHRS and CDR2 YFSETQ. The CDR3 totals 14 residues. Trimming left V 4 bases short and J 3 bases short, with 13 bases between. CDR3 region: CASSANRVDYGYTF. Written as DNA, the CDR3 is TGCGCCAGCAGCGCTAACAGGGTGGACTATGGCTACACCTTC.

This rearrangement joins TRBV16 to TRBJ1-3; no reliable D call. V shed 3 bases and J shed 4 bases, with 7 bases lying between them. The CDR3 covers 13 residues. The germline V gene encodes CDR1 KGHSY and CDR2 FQNENV. The CDR3 nucleotides read TGTGCCAGCAGCCAGTTTTCGGGAAACACCATATATTTT. It specifies CASSQFSGNTIYF.